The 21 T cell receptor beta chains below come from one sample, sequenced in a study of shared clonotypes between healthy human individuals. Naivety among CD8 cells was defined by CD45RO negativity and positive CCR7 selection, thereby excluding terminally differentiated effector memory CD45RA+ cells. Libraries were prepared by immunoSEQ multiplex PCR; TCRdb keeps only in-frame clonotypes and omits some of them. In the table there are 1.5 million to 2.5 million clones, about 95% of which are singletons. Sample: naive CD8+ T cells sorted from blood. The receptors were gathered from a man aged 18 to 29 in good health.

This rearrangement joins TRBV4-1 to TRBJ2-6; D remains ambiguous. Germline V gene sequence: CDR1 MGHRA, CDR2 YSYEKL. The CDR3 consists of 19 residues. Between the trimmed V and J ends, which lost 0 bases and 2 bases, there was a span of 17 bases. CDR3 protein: CASSQDSLWISTGANVLTF. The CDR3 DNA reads TGCGCCAGCAGCCAAGATAGTTTGTGGATCTCCACTGGGGCCAACGTCCTGACTTTC.

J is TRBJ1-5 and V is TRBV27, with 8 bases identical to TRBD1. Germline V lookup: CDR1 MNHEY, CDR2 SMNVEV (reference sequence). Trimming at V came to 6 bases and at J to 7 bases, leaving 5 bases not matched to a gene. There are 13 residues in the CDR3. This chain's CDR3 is CASSQGAWQPQHF. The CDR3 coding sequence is TGTGCCAGCAGCCAGGGGGCCTGGCAGCCCCAGCATTTT.

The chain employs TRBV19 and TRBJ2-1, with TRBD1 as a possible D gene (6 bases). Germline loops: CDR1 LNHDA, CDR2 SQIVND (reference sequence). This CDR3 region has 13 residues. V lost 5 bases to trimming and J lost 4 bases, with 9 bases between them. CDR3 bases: TGTGCCAGTAGTGGGGGCCGATACAATGAGCAGTTCTTC. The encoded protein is CASSGGRYNEQFF.

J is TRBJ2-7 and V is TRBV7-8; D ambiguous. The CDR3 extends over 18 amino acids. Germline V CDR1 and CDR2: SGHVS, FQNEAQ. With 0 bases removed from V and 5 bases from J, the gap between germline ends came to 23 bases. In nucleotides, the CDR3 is TGTGCCAGCAGCTTAGCAGAAGGGCCAGTGAGGTTTTTTCACGAGCAGTACTTC. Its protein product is CASSLAEGPVRFFHEQYF.

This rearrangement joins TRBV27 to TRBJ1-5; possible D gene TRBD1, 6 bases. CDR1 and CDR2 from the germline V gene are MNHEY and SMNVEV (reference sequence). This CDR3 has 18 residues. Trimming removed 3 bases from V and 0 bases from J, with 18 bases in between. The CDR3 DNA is TGTGCCAGCAGTTTCATAAGCCCTACAGGGCTTAGCAATCAGCCCCAGCATTTT. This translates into CASSFISPTGLSNQPQHF.

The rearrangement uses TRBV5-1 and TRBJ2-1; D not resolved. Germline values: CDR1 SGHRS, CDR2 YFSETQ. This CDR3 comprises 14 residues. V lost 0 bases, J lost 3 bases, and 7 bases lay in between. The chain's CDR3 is CASSLDADYNEQFF. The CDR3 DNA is TGCGCCAGCAGCTTGGACGCCGACTACAATGAGCAGTTCTTC.

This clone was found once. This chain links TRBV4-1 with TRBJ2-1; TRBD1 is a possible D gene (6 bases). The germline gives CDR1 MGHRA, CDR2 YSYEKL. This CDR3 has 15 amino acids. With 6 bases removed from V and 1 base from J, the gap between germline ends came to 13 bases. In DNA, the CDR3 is TGCGCCAGCAGACCGCAGGGGACGTCCTACAATGAGCAGTTCTTC. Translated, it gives CASRPQGTSYNEQFF.

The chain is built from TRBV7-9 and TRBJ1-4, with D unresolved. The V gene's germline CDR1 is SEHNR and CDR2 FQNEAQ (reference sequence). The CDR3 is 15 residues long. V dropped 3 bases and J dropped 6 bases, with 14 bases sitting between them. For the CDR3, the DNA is TGTGCCAGCAGCTTGGGGTCCGAGGAGGATGAAAAACTGTTTTTT. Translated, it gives CASSLGSEEDEKLFF.

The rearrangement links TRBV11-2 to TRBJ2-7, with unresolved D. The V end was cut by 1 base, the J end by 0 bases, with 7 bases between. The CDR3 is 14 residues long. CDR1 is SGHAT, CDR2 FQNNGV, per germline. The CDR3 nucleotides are TGTGCCAGCAGCTTAGCCCATAGCTCCTACGAGCAGTACTTC. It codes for CASSLAHSSYEQYF.

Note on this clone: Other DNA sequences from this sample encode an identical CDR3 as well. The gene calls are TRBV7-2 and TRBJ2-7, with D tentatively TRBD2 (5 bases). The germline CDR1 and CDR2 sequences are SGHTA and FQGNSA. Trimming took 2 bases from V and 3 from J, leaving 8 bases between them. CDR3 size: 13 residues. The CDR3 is CASSLSGSYEQYF. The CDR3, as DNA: TGTGCCAGCAGCTTATCGGGGAGCTACGAGCAGTACTTC. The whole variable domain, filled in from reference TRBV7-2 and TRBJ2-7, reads GAGVSQSPSNKVTEKGKDVELRCDPISGHTALYWYRQSLGQGLEFLIYFQGNSAPDKSGLPSDRFSAERTGGSVSTLTIQRTQQEDSAVYLCASSLSGSYEQYFGPGTRLTVT.

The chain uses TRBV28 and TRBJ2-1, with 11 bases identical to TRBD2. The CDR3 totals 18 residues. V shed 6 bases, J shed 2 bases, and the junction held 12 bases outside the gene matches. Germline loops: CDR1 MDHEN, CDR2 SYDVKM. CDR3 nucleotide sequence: TGTGCCAGCAGCCCTCCTACCATACTAGCGGGAGCCTACAATGAGCAGTTCTTC. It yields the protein CASSPPTILAGAYNEQFF. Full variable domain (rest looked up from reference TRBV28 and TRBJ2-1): DVKVTQSSRYLVKRTGEKVFLECVQDMDHENMFWYRQDPGLGLRLIYFSYDVKMKEKGDIPEGYSVSREKKERFSLILESASTNQTSMYLCASSPPTILAGAYNEQFFGPGTRLTVL.

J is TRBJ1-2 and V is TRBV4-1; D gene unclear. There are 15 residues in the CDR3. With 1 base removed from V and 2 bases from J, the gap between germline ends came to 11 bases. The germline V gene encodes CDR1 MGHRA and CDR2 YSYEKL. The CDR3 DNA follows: TGCGCCAGCAGCCAAGGGGAGGGAGCAAACTATGGCTACACCTTC. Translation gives CASSQGEGANYGYTF.

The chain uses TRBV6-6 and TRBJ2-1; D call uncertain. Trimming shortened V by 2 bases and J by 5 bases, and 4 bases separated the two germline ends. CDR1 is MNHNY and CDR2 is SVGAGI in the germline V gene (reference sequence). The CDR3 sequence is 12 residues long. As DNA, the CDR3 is TGTGCCAGCAGTTACCCGGACAATGAGCAGTTCTTC. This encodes CASSYPDNEQFF.

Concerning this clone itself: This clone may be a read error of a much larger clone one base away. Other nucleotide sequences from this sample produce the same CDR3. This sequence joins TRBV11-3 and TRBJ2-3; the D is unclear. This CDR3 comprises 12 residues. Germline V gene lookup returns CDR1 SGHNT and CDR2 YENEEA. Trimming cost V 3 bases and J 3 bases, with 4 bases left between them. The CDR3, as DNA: TGTGCCAGCAGCTTGGGGACAGATACGCAGTATTTT. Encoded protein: CASSLGTDTQYF.

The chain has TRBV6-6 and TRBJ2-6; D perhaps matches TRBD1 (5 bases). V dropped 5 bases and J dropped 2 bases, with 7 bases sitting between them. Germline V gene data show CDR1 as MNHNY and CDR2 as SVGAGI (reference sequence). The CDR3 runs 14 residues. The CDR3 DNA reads TGTGCCAGCAGTCCGACAGCTGGGGCCAACGTCCTGACTTTC. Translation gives CASSPTAGANVLTF.

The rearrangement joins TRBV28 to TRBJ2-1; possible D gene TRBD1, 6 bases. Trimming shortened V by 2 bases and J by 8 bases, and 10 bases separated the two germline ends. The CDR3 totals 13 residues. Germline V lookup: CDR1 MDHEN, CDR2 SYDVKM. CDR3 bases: TGTGCCAGCAGTTTAGGCAGGGGTTATGAGCAGTTCTTC. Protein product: CASSLGRGYEQFF.

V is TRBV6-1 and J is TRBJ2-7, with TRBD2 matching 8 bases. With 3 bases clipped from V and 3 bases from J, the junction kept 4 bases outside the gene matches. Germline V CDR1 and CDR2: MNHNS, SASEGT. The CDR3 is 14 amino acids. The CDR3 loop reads CASSDGLAGYEQYF. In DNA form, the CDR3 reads TGTGCCAGCAGTGACGGCCTAGCGGGCTACGAGCAGTACTTC.

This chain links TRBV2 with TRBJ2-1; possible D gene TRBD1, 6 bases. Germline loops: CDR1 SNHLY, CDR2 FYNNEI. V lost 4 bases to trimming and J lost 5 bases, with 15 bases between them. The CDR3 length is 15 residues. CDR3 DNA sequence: TGTGCCAGCAGTGGAGGGGGTCCCCGCCACAATGAGCAGTTCTTC. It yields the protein CASSGGGPRHNEQFF.

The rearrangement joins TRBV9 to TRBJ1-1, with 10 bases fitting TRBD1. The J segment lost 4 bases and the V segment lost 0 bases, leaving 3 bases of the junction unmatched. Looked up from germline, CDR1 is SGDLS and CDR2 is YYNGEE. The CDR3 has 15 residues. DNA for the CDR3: TGTGCCAGCAGCGTAGAAGGGACAGGGGTCACTGAAGCTTTCTTT. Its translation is CASSVEGTGVTEAFF.

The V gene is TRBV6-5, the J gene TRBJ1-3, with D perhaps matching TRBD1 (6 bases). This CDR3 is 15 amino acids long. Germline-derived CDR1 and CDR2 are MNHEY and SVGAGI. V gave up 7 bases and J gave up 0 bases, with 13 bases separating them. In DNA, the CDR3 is TGTGCCAGCATCCTAACAGGGAACTCTGGAAACACCATATATTTT. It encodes CASILTGNSGNTIYF.

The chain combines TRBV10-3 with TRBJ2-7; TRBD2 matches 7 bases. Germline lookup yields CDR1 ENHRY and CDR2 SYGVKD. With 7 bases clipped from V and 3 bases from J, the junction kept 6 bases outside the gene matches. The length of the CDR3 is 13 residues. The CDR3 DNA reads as TGTGCCATCACTCTAGGGGAGGGCTACGAGCAGTACTTC. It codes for CAITLGEGYEQYF.